The rows below give T cell receptor beta chains drawn from one sample of a study of human T cells and chemical hapten exposure. Each CDR3 protein gets one entry after TCRdb re-called the RACE reads with MiXCR. The sample has some 380,000 distinct CDR3 sequences, approximately 5% seen once; the top ten hold 2% to 2.5%. The input for sequencing was whole blood, taken in connection with sensitization to the hapten diphenylcyclopropenone (DPC). Every receptor here comes from a woman between 45 and 60 years old with alopecia areata. Some clones in this sample may be carry-over from other donors' samples. CDR3s include the opening cysteine and the closing phenylalanine or tryptophan. A D gene is named only where the DNA matches it firmly. Size tells how often a clone was seen (once, few, many) or the class of an expanded clone, and some rows leave it out.

J gene	V gene	D gene	clone size	CDR3 DNA	CDR3 protein
TRBJ2-5	TRBV7-9	-	-	TGTGCCAGCAGCCCAGGATACGAGACCCAGTACTTC	CASSPGYETQYF
TRBJ1-2	TRBV6-6	TRBD1	many	TGTGCCAGCAGTCCCCGGGACAGGGTAAACTATGGCTACACCTTC	CASSPRDRVNYGYTF
TRBJ1-1	TRBV3-1	-	few	TGTGCCAGCAGCCAGCGGGACTCGAACACTGAAGCTTTCTTT	CASSQRDSNTEAFF
TRBJ2-7	TRBV28	-	many	TGTGCCAGCAGTTTGGCCTTGGAGGGTTTGAGCGAGCAGTACTTC	CASSLALEGLSEQYF
TRBJ2-7	TRBV7-9	-	many	TGTGCCAGCAGCTTAGGCCAGGTTCCCTACGAGCAGTACTTC	CASSLGQVPYEQYF
TRBJ1-1	TRBV18	-	-	TGTGCCAGCTCACCACAGCTTATGAACACTGAAGCTTTCTTT	CASSPQLMNTEAFF
TRBJ1-5	TRBV7-2	-	-	TGTGCCAGCAGCTTAGCCCCCACTCAGCCCCAGCATTTT	CASSLAPTQPQHF
TRBJ2-5	TRBV9	-	-	TGTGCCAGCAGCGTAAACCCAAGGGAGACCCAGTACTTC	CASSVNPRETQYF
TRBJ2-5	TRBV7-8	-	few	TGTGCCAGCAGCTTATTGTCAGCCGAAGAGACCCAGTACTTC	CASSLLSAEETQYF
TRBJ1-4	TRBV12-3/TRBV12-4	-	-	TGTGCCAGCAGATCGACCTACCGTGAAAAACTGTTTTTT	CASRSTYREKLFF
TRBJ2-3	TRBV28	-	-	TGTGCCAGCAGAACGACCACATACAGGAGCACAGATACGCAGTATTTT	CASRTTTYRSTDTQYF
TRBJ2-7	TRBV5-1	TRBD2	many	TGCGCCAGCAGCCCAAGCGGGGACCCCTACGAGCAGTACTTC	CASSPSGDPYEQYF
TRBJ1-2	TRBV12-3/TRBV12-4	TRBD1	few	TGTGCCAGCACGCTATCCGGGACAGAGCACCTTGGCTACACCTTC	CASTLSGTEHLGYTF
TRBJ2-1	TRBV5-6	-	many	TGTGCCAGCAGCTTGGCCGCGAGGGACCTCTCCTACAATGAGCAGTTCTTC	CASSLAARDLSYNEQFF
TRBJ2-2	TRBV6-2/TRBV6-3	TRBD2	many	TGTGCCAGCAGTTACACGCAGCGGGAGACCACCGGGGAGCTGTTTTTT	CASSYTQRETTGELFF
TRBJ2-2	TRBV5-1	TRBD1	few	TGCGCCAGCGCGCCCGGGACAGGTATAGCCGGGGAGCTGTTTTTT	CASAPGTGIAGELFF
TRBJ2-3	TRBV9	TRBD2	many	TGTGCCAGCAGCGGCTTAGCGGGAGCGACGACAGATACGCAGTATTTT	CASSGLAGATTDTQYF
TRBJ2-7	TRBV5-6	-	-	TGTGCCAGCAGCTTAGGGCAGCCCAACGAGCAGTACTTC	CASSLGQPNEQYF
TRBJ2-7	TRBV7-9	TRBD1	few	TGTGCCAGCAGCTCCGGGACAGGTGAAGAGCAGTACTTC	CASSSGTGEEQYF
TRBJ2-1	TRBV28	TRBD2	-	TGTGCCAGCAGTAATAGCGGGAGGGCCTACAATGAGCAGTTCTTC	CASSNSGRAYNEQFF
TRBJ1-2	TRBV6-6	-	few	TGTGCCAGCAGTGCGCCGGTGCTGAGGAACTATGGCTACACCTTC	CASSAPVLRNYGYTF
TRBJ1-1	TRBV3-1	-	few	TGTGCCAGCGCCACTCCCCGTGAAGCTTTCTTT	CASATPREAFF
TRBJ1-2	TRBV7-2	TRBD1	-	TGTGCCAGCAGCTTAAGGGGGCACGCCTATGGCTACACCTTC	CASSLRGHAYGYTF
TRBJ2-7	TRBV7-9	TRBD1	many	TGTGCCAGCAGCGTCTGGGACAGGGATTACGAGCAGTACTTC	CASSVWDRDYEQYF